This TCR beta chain is drawn from a study of control samples from healthy donors and cancer patients. About this clone: Other nucleotide sequences from this sample produce the same CDR3.

This table comes from immunoSEQ multiplex PCR, and its TCRdb copy is limited to in-frame clones, with some not included. The sample records some 120,000 clones, approximately 90% being singletons. The CDR3 runs to 15 residues. V was clipped by 4 bases and J by 8 bases; unmatched bases: 11. CDR1 is SGHRS, CDR2 YFSETQ, per germline. The sequence was collected from a man in his forties or fifties in good health. The sample taken for sequencing was blood. The V gene is TRBV5-1, the J gene TRBJ2-1; 8 bases fit TRBD2. The CDR3 loop is CASSPRATSGHEQFF. CDR3 DNA sequence: TGCGCCAGCAGCCCCAGGGCAACTAGCGGCCATGAGCAGTTCTTC.